This TCR beta chain was identified during a study of cytomegalovirus exposure and HLA in healthy donors. Study overall: There were 90 million to 130 million unique TCR beta sequences, drawn from about 180 million T cells, in an earlier analysis. A data release that came early held roughly 85 million unique TCRs from HLA-typed donors.

The sample holds a few counts of this clone. What it binds is not known. The study ran its PCR with 60 Vbeta and 13 Jbeta primers. Using immunoSEQ multiplex PCR, the repertoire was profiled, and TCRdb retains in-frame clones only, with some absent. Of approximately 150,000 clones listed, roughly 68% are singletons. General observations from the study: Analysis performed later found 16,951 TCR beta sequences associated with HLA alleles at 0.05 false discovery rate.

These donors counted as nominally healthy when sampled, but unrecorded immune exposures were likely. This CDR3 contains 14 residues. Germline CDR1 and CDR2: MGHDK and SYGVNS. Trimming cost V 2 bases and J 5 bases; bases outside gene matches: 5. The chain has TRBV25-1 and TRBJ1-1, with 7 bases lining up with TRBD1. Sequencing input: PBMCs. The source is a man between 60 and 75 years old in good health and CMV-seronegative. In DNA, the CDR3 is TGTGCCAGCAGTGAAGACAGGGTGTATACTGAAGCTTTCTTT. Translation: CASSEDRVYTEAFF. Full variable domain (rest looked up from reference TRBV25-1 and TRBJ1-1): EADIYQTPRYLVIGTGKKITLECSQTMGHDKMYWYQQDPGMELHLIHYSYGVNSTEKGDLSSESTVSRIRTEHFPLTLESARPSHTSQYLCASSEDRVYTEAFFGQGTRLTVV.